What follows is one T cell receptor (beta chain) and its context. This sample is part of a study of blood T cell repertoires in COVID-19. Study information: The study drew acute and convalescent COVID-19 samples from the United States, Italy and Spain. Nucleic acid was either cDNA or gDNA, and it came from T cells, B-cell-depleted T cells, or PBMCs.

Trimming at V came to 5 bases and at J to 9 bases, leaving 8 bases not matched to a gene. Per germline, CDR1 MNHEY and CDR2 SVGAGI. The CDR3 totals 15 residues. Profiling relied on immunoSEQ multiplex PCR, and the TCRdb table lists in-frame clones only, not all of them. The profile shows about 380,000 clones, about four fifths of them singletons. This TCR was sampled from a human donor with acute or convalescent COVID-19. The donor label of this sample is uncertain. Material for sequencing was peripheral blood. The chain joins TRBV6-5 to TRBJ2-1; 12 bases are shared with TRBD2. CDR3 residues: CASSPSSGGAIEQFF. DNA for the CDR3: TGTGCCAGCAGTCCTTCTAGCGGGGGGGCGATTGAGCAGTTCTTC.